This is a list of T cell receptor beta chains from one sample in a study of blood T cell repertoires in COVID-19. Method: immunoSEQ multiplex PCR; TCRdb's copy keeps in-frame clones and lacks some. The data show 60,000 or so clones, with around four fifths seen just once and 10% to 13% held by the top ten. Sample: peripheral blood. The receptor set was obtained from a man younger than 40 with COVID-19, enrolled during active disease. CDR3s include the opening cysteine and the closing phenylalanine or tryptophan.

J | V | CDR3
TRBJ2-3 | TRBV6-6 | CASKRQGASTDTQYF
TRBJ1-4 | TRBV28 | CASSLRDSNEKLFF
TRBJ2-2 | TRBV5-6 | CASFKNTGELFF
TRBJ2-7 | TRBV5-1 | CASNLDSWTYEQYF
TRBJ1-4 | TRBV27 | CASSLEFAPQPQGRVEKLFF
TRBJ2-5 | TRBV11-2 | CASSSTVGGDQETQYF
TRBJ2-7 | TRBV15 | CATSTGGTSGLQQYF
TRBJ1-1 | TRBV28 | CASSLSWLYRGQRNTEAFF
TRBJ1-5 | TRBV4-1 | CASSQVGRGSNQPQHF
TRBJ1-2 | TRBV19 | CASSIRSNYGYTF
TRBJ1-2 | TRBV30 | CALEEGGYGYTF
TRBJ1-2 | TRBV6-6 | CASRGQVEGYTF
TRBJ1-1 | TRBV3-1/TRBV3-2 | CASSRPPGQGSTEAFF
TRBJ1-1 | TRBV20-1 | CSAKEGVEAFF
TRBJ2-1 | TRBV6-6 | CASSYAGLAGSNEQFF
TRBJ2-1 | TRBV11-1 | CASSFSPRQGNEQFF
TRBJ2-1 | TRBV30 | CAWGGLAGYNEQFF
TRBJ2-1 | TRBV9 | CTSSPTGTSDYNEQFF
TRBJ1-4 | TRBV6-4 | CASSEQTGLGEKLFF
TRBJ2-1 | TRBV28 | CASNAGAGRPGADEQFF
TRBJ1-4 | TRBV9 | CASSVEEGANEKLFF
TRBJ1-1 | TRBV19 | CASKGRRSNTEAFF
TRBJ1-1 | TRBV28 | CASSLLDTEAFF